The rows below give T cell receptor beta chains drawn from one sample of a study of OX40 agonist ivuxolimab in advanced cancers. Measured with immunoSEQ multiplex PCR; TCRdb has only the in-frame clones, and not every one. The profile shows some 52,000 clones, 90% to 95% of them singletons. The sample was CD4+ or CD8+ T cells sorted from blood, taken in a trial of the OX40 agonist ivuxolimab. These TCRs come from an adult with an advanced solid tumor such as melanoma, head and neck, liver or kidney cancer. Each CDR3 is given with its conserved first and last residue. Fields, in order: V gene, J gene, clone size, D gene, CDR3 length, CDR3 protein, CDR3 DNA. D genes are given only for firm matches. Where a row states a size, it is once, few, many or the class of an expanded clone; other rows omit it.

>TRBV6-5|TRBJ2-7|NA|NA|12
CASTSGGFEQYF
TGTGCCAGCACCTCCGGGGGTTTCGAGCAGTACTTC
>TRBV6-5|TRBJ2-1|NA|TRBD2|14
CATTTAGGPNEQFF
TGTGCCACCACGACAGCGGGAGGGCCGAATGAGCAGTTCTTC
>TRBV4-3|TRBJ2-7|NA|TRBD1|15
CASSQGAGGLYEQYF
TGCGCCAGCAGCCAAGGGGCAGGGGGCTTATACGAGCAGTACTTC
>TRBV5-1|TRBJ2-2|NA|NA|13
CASSLVYTGELFF
TGCGCCAGCAGCTTGGTGTACACCGGGGAGCTGTTTTTT
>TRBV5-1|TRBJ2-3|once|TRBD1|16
CASSSNYRGSSDTQYF
TGCGCCAGCAGCTCAAATTACAGGGGCTCATCCGATACGCAGTATTTT
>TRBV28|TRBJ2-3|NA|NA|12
CASSSGLDTQYF
TGTGCCAGCAGTTCAGGACTGGATACGCAGTATTTT
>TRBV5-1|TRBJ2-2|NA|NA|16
CASSLVRGLGTGELFF
TGCGCCAGCAGCTTGGTTAGGGGATTGGGCACCGGGGAGCTGTTTTTT
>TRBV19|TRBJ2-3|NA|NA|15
CASSILASGTDTQYF
TGTGCCAGTAGTATCTTGGCTAGCGGCACAGATACGCAGTATTTT
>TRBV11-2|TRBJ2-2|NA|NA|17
CASSFPPEAGDTGELFF
TGTGCCAGCAGCTTCCCCCCAGAGGCAGGGGACACCGGGGAGCTGTTTTTT
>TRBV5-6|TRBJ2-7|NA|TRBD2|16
CASSLLFGGGSYEQYF
TGTGCCAGCAGCTTGTTGTTTGGGGGAGGGTCGTACGAGCAGTACTTC
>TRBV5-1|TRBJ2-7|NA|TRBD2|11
CASTGGSEQYF
TGCGCCAGCACCGGGGGGTCCGAGCAGTACTTC
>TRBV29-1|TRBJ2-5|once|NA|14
CSVEEGSVQETQYF
TGCAGCGTTGAAGAGGGATCAGTCCAAGAGACCCAGTACTTC
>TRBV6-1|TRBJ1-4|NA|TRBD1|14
CASSADRAWEKLFF
TGTGCCAGCAGTGCGGACAGGGCTTGGGAAAAACTGTTTTTT
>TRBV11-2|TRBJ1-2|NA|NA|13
CASRIPGSYGYTF
TGTGCCAGCAGAATCCCGGGGTCCTATGGCTACACCTTC
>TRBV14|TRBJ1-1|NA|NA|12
CASSPGVTEAFF
TGTGCCAGCAGCCCCGGAGTGACTGAAGCTTTCTTT